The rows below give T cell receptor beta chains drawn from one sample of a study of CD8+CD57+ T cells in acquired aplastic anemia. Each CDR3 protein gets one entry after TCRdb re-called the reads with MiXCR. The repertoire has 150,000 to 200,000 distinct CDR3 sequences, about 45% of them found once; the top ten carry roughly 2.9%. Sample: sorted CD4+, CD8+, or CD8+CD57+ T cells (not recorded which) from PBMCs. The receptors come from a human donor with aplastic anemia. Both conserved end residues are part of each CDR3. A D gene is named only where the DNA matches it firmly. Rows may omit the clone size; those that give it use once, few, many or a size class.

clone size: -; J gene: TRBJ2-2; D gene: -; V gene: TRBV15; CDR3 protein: CATSRDGAPGELFF; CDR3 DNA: TGTGCCACCAGCAGAGATGGGGCACCCGGGGAGCTGTTTTTT
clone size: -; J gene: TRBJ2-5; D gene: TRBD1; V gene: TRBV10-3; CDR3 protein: CAIRPGTGGVETQYF; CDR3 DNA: TGTGCCATCAGGCCCGGGACAGGGGGCGTGGAGACCCAGTACTTC
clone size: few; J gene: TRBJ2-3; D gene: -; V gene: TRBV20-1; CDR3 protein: CSARDLGRHMKSTDTQYF; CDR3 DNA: TGCAGTGCTAGAGATCTCGGTCGGCACATGAAAAGCACAGATACGCAGTATTTT
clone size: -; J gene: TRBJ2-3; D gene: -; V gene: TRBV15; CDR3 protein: CATSRGPREDTQYF; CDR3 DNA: TGTGCCACCAGCAGAGGTCCCCGGGAAGATACGCAGTATTTT
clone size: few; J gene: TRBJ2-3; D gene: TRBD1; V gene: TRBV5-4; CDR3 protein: CASSLGPGTGFSDTQYF; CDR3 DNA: TGTGCCAGCAGCTTGGGTCCGGGGACAGGGTTTTCAGATACGCAGTATTTT
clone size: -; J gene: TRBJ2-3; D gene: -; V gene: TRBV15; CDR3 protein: CATSRGPTPQGTDTQYF; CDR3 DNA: TGTGCCACCAGCAGGGGTCCTACACCCCAAGGGACAGATACGCAGTATTTT
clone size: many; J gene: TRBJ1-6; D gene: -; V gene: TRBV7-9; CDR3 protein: CASSLLDNSPLHF; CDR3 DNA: TGTGCCAGCAGCCTCCTCGATAATTCACCCCTCCACTTT
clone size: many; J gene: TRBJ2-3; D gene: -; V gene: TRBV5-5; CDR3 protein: CASSLAHLTDTQYF; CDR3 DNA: TGTGCCAGCAGCTTGGCCCACCTCACAGATACGCAGTATTTT
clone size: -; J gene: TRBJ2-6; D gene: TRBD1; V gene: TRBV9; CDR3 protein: CASSVGGQGAAWSGANVLTF; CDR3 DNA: TGTGCCAGCAGCGTAGGGGGACAGGGGGCAGCTTGGTCTGGGGCCAACGTCCTGACTTTC
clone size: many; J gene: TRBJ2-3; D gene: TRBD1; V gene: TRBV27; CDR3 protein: CASSADRGPIRQYF; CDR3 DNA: TGTGCCAGCAGTGCAGACAGGGGTCCTATCCGTCAGTATTTT
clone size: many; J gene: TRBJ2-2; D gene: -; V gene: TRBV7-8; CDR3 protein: CASSLEYGGELFF; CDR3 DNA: TGTGCCAGCAGCCTGGAGTATGGCGGGGAGCTGTTTTTT
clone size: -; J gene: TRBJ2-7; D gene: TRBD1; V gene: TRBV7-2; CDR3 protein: CASSLDGTAIRF; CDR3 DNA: TGTGCCAGCAGCTTAGATGGGACAGCCATACGCTTC
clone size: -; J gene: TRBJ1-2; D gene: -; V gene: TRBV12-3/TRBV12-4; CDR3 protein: CASTHQDLLGYTF; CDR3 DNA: TGTGCCAGCACCCACCAGGACCTCCTCGGCTACACCTTC